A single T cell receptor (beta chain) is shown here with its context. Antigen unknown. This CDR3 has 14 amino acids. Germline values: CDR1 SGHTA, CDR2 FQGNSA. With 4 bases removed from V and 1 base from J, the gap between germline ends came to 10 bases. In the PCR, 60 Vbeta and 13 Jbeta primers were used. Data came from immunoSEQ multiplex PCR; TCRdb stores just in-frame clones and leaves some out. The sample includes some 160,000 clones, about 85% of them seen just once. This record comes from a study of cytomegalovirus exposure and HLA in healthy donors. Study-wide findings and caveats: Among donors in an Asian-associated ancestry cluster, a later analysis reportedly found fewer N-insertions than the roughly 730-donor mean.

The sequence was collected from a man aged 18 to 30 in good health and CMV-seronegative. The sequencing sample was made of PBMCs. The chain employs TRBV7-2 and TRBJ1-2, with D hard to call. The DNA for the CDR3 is TGTGCCAGCAGCTCCATGGGCAATAACTATGGCTACACCTTC. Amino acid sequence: CASSSMGNNYGYTF.